A single sample is the source of the 17 T cell receptor beta chains below, sequenced in a study of T cell repertoires in cytomegalovirus infection. TCRdb ran MiXCR on the reads and lists one entry per CDR3 protein. Seen here are more than 650,000 distinct CDR3 sequences, 35% to 40% observed once, and the top ten hold 2.5% to 3.5%. Material for sequencing was PBMCs. The receptors were sampled from a human donor in good health (CMV status not recorded). Some clones in this sample may be carry-over from other donors' samples.

The J gene is TRBJ1-5, the V gene TRBV19, with D maybe TRBD1 (5 bases). The CDR3 runs to 13 residues. Germline-derived CDR1 and CDR2 are LNHDA and SQIVND (reference sequence). V was shortened by 5 bases and J by 8 bases, with 13 bases between the two germline ends. CDR3 protein: CASSPNGGEPQHF. The CDR3 DNA reads as TGTGCCAGTAGTCCCAACGGGGGAGAGCCCCAGCATTTT.

As regards this clonotype: At one of its ends the junction is not consistent with the germline gene, which may arise from a read error. V and J are TRBV7-3 and TRBJ2-1; possibly TRBD1 for D (6 bases). This CDR3 has 15 residues. Per germline, CDR1 SGHTA and CDR2 FQGTGA. CDR3 sequence: CASSTTGQGLKEQLF. In nucleotides, the CDR3 is TGTGCCAGCAGCACTACGGGGCAGGGGCTCAAGGAGCAGTTATTC.

This clonotype was observed a few times. V is TRBV7-8 and J is TRBJ2-5; TRBD2 matches at 9 bases. The CDR3 consists of 13 residues. Germline CDR1 SGHVS, CDR2 FQNEAQ. V was clipped by 7 bases and J by 3 bases; unmatched bases: 3. As DNA, the CDR3 is TGTGCCAGCATCCCTAGCGGGAAAGAGACCCAGTACTTC. Translation: CASIPSGKETQYF.

The rearrangement links TRBV20-1 to TRBJ1-2; D uncertain. The CDR3 covers 13 residues. Trimming cost V 5 bases and J 2 bases, with 12 bases left between them. CDR1 and CDR2 (germline): DFQATT, SNEGSKA (reference sequence). The CDR3 coding sequence is TGCAGTGCTGGGAACTTGGGGAACTATGGCTACACCTTC. Translated, it gives CSAGNLGNYGYTF.

This chain connects TRBV7-4 to TRBJ2-7; 7 bases line up with TRBD1. Germline V gene sequence: CDR1 SGHVT, CDR2 SQSDAQ. CDR3 length: 14 residues. The J segment lost 4 bases and the V segment lost 3 bases, leaving 6 bases of the junction unmatched. In DNA form, the CDR3 reads TGTGCCAGCAGCTTCAAAGAACAGGGGTACGAGCAGTACTTC. Protein: CASSFKEQGYEQYF.

On this clonotype: An end of the junction does not agree with germline; a read error may underlie this. The V and J genes are TRBV12-3 or TRBV12-4 and TRBJ1-5; no definite D call. This CDR3 is 17 amino acids long. The CDR3 is CASSLRSRSPANQPQHF. DNA of the CDR3: TGTGCCAGTAGTTTAAGGTCACGGTCACCGGCTAATCAGCCCCAGCATTTT.

The V and J genes are TRBV2 and TRBJ1-5, with unresolved D. This CDR3 has 14 amino acids. V was pared by 8 bases and J by 2 bases, with 13 bases between. CDR1 is SNHLY, CDR2 FYNNEI, per germline. In DNA form, the CDR3 reads TGTGCCAGCCGGGTGATGGTTGGCAATCAGCCCCAGCATTTT. As protein: CASRVMVGNQPQHF.

The chain uses TRBV19 and TRBJ1-5, with D possibly being TRBD1 (5 bases). Germline V gene lookup returns CDR1 LNHDA and CDR2 SQIVND (reference sequence). Trimming removed 3 bases from V and 2 bases from J, with 17 bases in between. The CDR3 consists of 17 residues. CDR3 bases: TGTGCCAGTAGTATCTTAAACCGGGGCGTAGGCAATCAGCCCCAGCATTTT. Translated, it gives CASSILNRGVGNQPQHF.

This clonotype was picked up a small number of times. This rearrangement joins TRBV28 to TRBJ2-3; D is tentatively TRBD1 or TRBD2 (5 bases each). The germline CDR1 and CDR2 sequences are MDHEN and SYDVKM. With 6 bases removed from V and 2 bases from J, the gap between germline ends came to 12 bases. The CDR3 has 14 amino acids. Here the CDR3 reads CASRRDRPTDTQYF. The CDR3 nucleotides are TGTGCCAGCAGACGGGACCGCCCCACAGATACGCAGTATTTT.

This rearrangement joins TRBV12-3 or TRBV12-4 to TRBJ2-3; a weak D match, TRBD1 (7 bases). V lost 1 base, J lost 6 bases, and 11 bases lay in between. There are 14 residues in the CDR3. CDR3 nucleotide sequence: TGTGCCAGCAGTTTAGACAGGGGAGGCGATACGCAGTATTTT. Its translation is CASSLDRGGDTQYF.

The sample holds a few counts of this clonotype. The chain couples TRBV7-2 to TRBJ2-7; possible D gene TRBD1, 5 bases. The CDR3 spans 13 residues. Germline-derived CDR1 and CDR2 are SGHTA and FQGNSA. V dropped 5 bases and J dropped 3 bases, with 11 bases sitting between them. Here the CDR3 reads CASSPQGHYEQYF. For the CDR3, the DNA is TGTGCCAGCAGCCCCCAGGGCCACTACGAGCAGTACTTC.

This clonotype has more than one count but fewer than ten. V usage is TRBV10-3 and J usage is TRBJ1-4; D may be TRBD1 (5 bases). V was shortened by 3 bases and J by 3 bases, with 11 bases between the two germline ends. CDR1 and CDR2 (germline): ENHRY, SYGVKD. The CDR3 runs 15 residues. CDR3 sequence reads: CAISDPRGANEKLFF. The CDR3 region has the DNA TGTGCCATCAGTGATCCACGGGGGGCTAATGAAAAACTGTTTTTT.

This clonotype has more than one count but fewer than ten. The rearrangement uses TRBV20-1 and TRBJ2-7, with a tentative D call TRBD2 (5 bases). V lost 5 bases and J 0 bases, leaving 14 bases between the germline ends. Germline V lookup: CDR1 DFQATT, CDR2 SNEGSKA (reference sequence). This CDR3 comprises 14 residues. CDR3 nucleotides: TGCAGTGCTCGACCCGGGAAGAGCTCCTACGAGCAGTACTTC. This encodes CSARPGKSSYEQYF.

The V gene is TRBV6-2 or TRBV6-3, the J gene TRBJ2-7; maybe TRBD2 (5 bases). Germline V gives CDR1 MNHEY, CDR2 SVGEGT. V was shortened by 4 bases and J by 7 bases, with 20 bases between the two germline ends. The CDR3 spans 15 residues. The CDR3 DNA follows: TGTGCCAGCAGTTTCGCCCCGACGGAGAGAGGGGAGCAGTACTTC. Its protein is CASSFAPTERGEQYF.

The V call is TRBV19, the J call TRBJ2-1; 7 bases are shared with TRBD2. Germline V gene sequence: CDR1 LNHDA, CDR2 SQIVND (reference sequence). Unmatched junction bases numbered 8, after V lost 8 bases and J lost 4 bases. The CDR3 runs 14 residues. The CDR3 region has the DNA TGTGCCAGTTCGACTAGCCCGGGGTACAATGAGCAGTTCTTC. Amino acid sequence: CASSTSPGYNEQFF.

This chain connects TRBV15 to TRBJ2-7; TRBD2 aligns across 8 bases. The CDR3 is made up of 15 amino acids. J was trimmed by 4 bases and V by 3 bases; bases with no gene match: 8. Germline V gene lookup returns CDR1 LNHNV and CDR2 YYDKDF (reference sequence). In DNA, the CDR3 is TGTGCCACCAGCAGCTTTGCGGGAGGCGGTTACGAGCAGTACTTC. It is translated as CATSSFAGGGYEQYF.

As DNA, the CDR3 is TGCAGCGCCGGGGACGGCTTAAGTGGTGGCTACACCTTC. Translated, it gives CSAGDGLSGGYTF. The chain recombines TRBV29-1 with TRBJ1-2, with D possibly TRBD1 on 5 matching bases. The length of the CDR3 is 13 residues. CDR1 and CDR2 (germline): SQVTM, ANQGSEA. Deletions cut 7 bases from V and 7 bases from J, with 19 bases between.